This TCR beta chain was identified during a study of T cell repertoires in cytomegalovirus infection. The overall study: From public TCR beta signatures came an indication of both CMV infection and matching HLA type.

From the reads, TCRdb called clonotypes with MiXCR, one entry per CDR3 protein. Among 200,000 to 300,000 distinct CDR3 sequences listed, around an eighth were seen once. This clonotype came up many times. The CDR3 extends over 14 amino acids. Trimming took 4 bases from V and 2 from J; bases not matched to a gene: 3. Per the germline V gene, CDR1 is SGHTA and CDR2 is FQGNSA. This clonotype was obtained from a human donor in good health (CMV status not recorded). Some clones in this sample may be carry-over from other donors' samples. What was sequenced was PBMCs. This chain uses TRBV7-2 with TRBJ2-3, with TRBD1 matching 7 bases. CDR3: CASSSDRFTDTQYF. For the CDR3, the DNA is TGTGCCAGCAGCTCGGACAGGTTCACAGATACGCAGTATTTT.